Listed here are 20 T cell receptor beta chains from one sample, sequenced in a study of blood T cell repertoires in COVID-19. Here immunoSEQ multiplex PCR was the method, and the copy in TCRdb shows in-frame clones only, minus some. The profile shows 140,000 or so clones, just under 80% of them singletons. Sample: peripheral blood. The receptors here all came from a woman in her sixties or seventies with acute or convalescent COVID-19.

This clone was observed a few times. The chain joins TRBV5-1 to TRBJ2-1, with TRBD1 matching over 8 bases. Looked up from germline, CDR1 is SGHRS and CDR2 is YFSETQ. The CDR3 runs 13 residues. Germline trimming cut 2 bases from V and 6 bases from J; bases unmatched to any gene: 1. The CDR3 protein is CASSFQGANEQFF. The CDR3 coding sequence is TGCGCCAGCAGCTTCCAGGGGGCCAATGAGCAGTTCTTC.

The rearrangement links TRBV5-6 to TRBJ2-3; 9 nucleotides line up with TRBD1. The CDR3 is 15 amino acids. V trimming: 4 bases; J trimming: 2 bases; junction bases outside the gene matches: 5. The germline V gene has CDR1 SGHDT and CDR2 YYEEEE. The DNA for the CDR3 is TGTGCCAGCAGCCCAGGGACAGGGACCACAGATACGCAGTATTTT. The encoded protein is CASSPGTGTTDTQYF.

The chain couples TRBV5-6 to TRBJ2-7, with TRBD1 matching 7 bases. Per germline, CDR1 SGHDT and CDR2 YYEEEE. The V gene end was trimmed by 3 bases and the J gene end by 5 bases; junction bases not matched to a gene: 14. This CDR3 has 16 amino acids. CDR3 loop: CASSSGQTSWSDEQYF. The CDR3 nucleotides read TGTGCCAGCAGCTCGGGACAGACGAGTTGGAGCGACGAGCAGTACTTC. Filled out from reference TRBV5-6 and TRBJ2-7, the complete variable domain reads DAGVTQSPTHLIKTRGQQVTLRCSPKSGHDTVSWYQQALGQGPQFIFQYYEEEERQRGNFPDRFSGHQFPNYSSELNVNALLLGDSALYLCASSSGQTSWSDEQYFGPGTRLTVT.

The J gene is TRBJ2-2, the V gene TRBV5-1, with 11 bases fitting TRBD2. Germline loops: CDR1 SGHRS, CDR2 YFSETQ. The V gene end was trimmed by 1 base and the J gene end by 4 bases; junction bases not matched to a gene: 6. CDR3 length: 17 residues. The chain's CDR3 is CASSLTSGRSVTGELFF. The CDR3, as DNA: TGCGCCAGCAGCTTGACTAGCGGGAGATCGGTCACCGGGGAGCTGTTTTTT.

The CDR3 protein is CASSTNGLPQETQYF. The CDR3 DNA is TGTGCCAGCTCAACCAATGGACTCCCTCAAGAGACCCAGTACTTC. This rearrangement joins TRBV18 to TRBJ2-5, with D tentatively TRBD2 (5 bases). Per the germline V gene, CDR1 is KGHSH and CDR2 is LQKENI. V gave up 5 bases and J gave up 2 bases, with 15 bases separating them. This CDR3 contains 15 residues.

V is TRBV29-1 and J is TRBJ1-1; weak D call: TRBD1 (6 bases). The V gene's germline CDR1 is SQVTM and CDR2 ANQGSEA. V lost 8 bases and J lost 1, with 17 bases in between. The length of the CDR3 is 14 residues. This chain's CDR3 is CSTAGARQNTEAFF. The CDR3 DNA is TGCAGCACCGCAGGGGCGCGACAGAACACTGAAGCTTTCTTT.

The V and J genes are TRBV30 and TRBJ1-6; TRBD1 is a possible D gene (6 bases). This CDR3 comprises 14 residues. V was clipped by 8 bases and J by 9 bases, with 20 bases between them. In germline, CDR1 is GTSNPN, CDR2 SVGIG (reference sequence). CDR3 nucleotides: TGTGCCCGGGGGCAGGGGTTAAGCGGTTCACCCCTCCACTTT. It encodes CARGQGLSGSPLHF.

V and J are TRBV15 and TRBJ2-7; 7 bases line up with TRBD1. Germline CDR1 reads LNHNV; CDR2 reads YYDKDF (reference sequence). V shed 2 bases, J shed 4 bases, and the junction held 26 bases outside the gene matches. The CDR3 is 21 residues long. The CDR3 sequence is CATSRHRDSPPYGAFLYEQYF. As DNA, the CDR3 is TGTGCCACCAGCAGACATCGGGACAGTCCACCCTATGGGGCTTTTTTATACGAGCAGTACTTC.

This clone was counted between two and nine times. The gene calls are TRBV3-1 (or the pseudogene TRBV3-2) and TRBJ2-1; 11 bases map to TRBD2. The V gene end was trimmed by 1 base and the J gene end by 9 bases; junction bases not matched to a gene: 11. The CDR3 covers 17 residues. The germline CDR1 and CDR2 sequences are LGHDT and YNNKEL (reference sequence). CDR3 in amino acids: CASSQVQTSGASVEQFF. For the CDR3, the DNA is TGTGCCAGCAGCCAAGTTCAGACTAGCGGGGCCTCTGTTGAGCAGTTCTTC.

The chain recombines TRBV19 with TRBJ1-1, with D tentatively TRBD1 (5 bases). Looked up from germline, CDR1 is LNHDA and CDR2 is SQIVND (reference sequence). Trimming took 5 bases from V and 8 from J, leaving 9 bases between them. CDR3 size: 11 residues. The CDR3 loop is CASSRGGEAFF. CDR3 DNA: TGTGCCAGTAGTCGCGGGGGAGAAGCTTTCTTT.

The V call is TRBV29-1, the J call TRBJ1-3, with D hard to call. From germline, CDR1 is SQVTM and CDR2 ANQGSEA. The CDR3 is 14 amino acids. V was trimmed by 7 bases and J by 2 bases, leaving 15 bases between them. As DNA, the CDR3 is TGCAGCGCCGAATCTCCGGGTCCTGGAAACACCATATATTTT. Translating gives CSAESPGPGNTIYF.

For this clone: A read error may account for a junction end that differs from germline. The chain is built from TRBV3-1 (or the pseudogene TRBV3-2) and TRBJ1-6; tentative D call: TRBD1 (5 bases). The CDR3 has 15 residues. Germline-derived CDR1 and CDR2 are LGHDT and YNNKEL (reference sequence). CDR3 sequence (DNA): TGTGCCAGCAGCCAAGAGTTGGGGCTCAATTCACCCCTCAACTTT. Protein product: CASSQELGLNSPLNF.

The chain couples TRBV7-6 to TRBJ1-5; TRBD1 might be the D (5 bases). Germline V CDR1 and CDR2: SGHVS, FNYEAQ. The CDR3 has 14 residues. The V and J ends lost 2 bases and 5 bases respectively, with 10 bases between them. This CDR3 reads CASSLRGGDQPQHF. As DNA, the CDR3 is TGTGCCAGCAGCTTAAGGGGCGGGGATCAGCCCCAGCATTTT.

The chain employs TRBV30 and TRBJ1-5; 7 bases agree with TRBD1. The germline V gene encodes CDR1 GTSNPN and CDR2 SVGIG (reference sequence). The V segment lost 5 bases and the J segment 3 bases; nucleotides outside the gene matches: 1. The CDR3 is 12 residues long. CDR3 sequence: CAWDRDNQPQHF. In DNA, the CDR3 is TGTGCCTGGGACAGGGACAATCAGCCCCAGCATTTT. The whole variable domain, filled in from reference TRBV30 and TRBJ1-5, reads SQTIHQWPATLVQPVGSPLSLECTVEGTSNPNLYWYRQAAGRGLQLLFYSVGIGQISSEVPQNLSASRPQDRQFILSSKKLLLSDSGFYLCAWDRDNQPQHFGDGTRLSIL.

The gene calls are TRBV28 and TRBJ1-4; 7 bases are shared with TRBD1. Germline lookup yields CDR1 MDHEN and CDR2 SYDVKM. The ends lost 7 bases at V and 8 bases at J; junction bases unmatched: 10. The CDR3 sequence is 14 residues long. CDR3 protein: CASTPGGGWEKLFF. The CDR3 nucleotides are TGTGCCAGCACTCCTGGAGGGGGCTGGGAAAAACTGTTTTTT.

Only one count was recorded for this clone. This chain connects TRBV20-1 to TRBJ2-3; 7 bases fit TRBD2. CDR1 and CDR2 from the germline V gene are DFQATT and SNEGSKA (reference sequence). The CDR3 covers 14 residues. Trimming cost V 3 bases and J 4 bases; bases outside gene matches: 7. In DNA, the CDR3 is TGCAGTGCTAGTGGTGGGAGGGCCCCAGATACGCAGTATTTT. It yields the protein CSASGGRAPDTQYF.

V is TRBV21-1 and J is TRBJ1-5. TRBV21-1 is given as a pseudogene. The CDR3 totals 14 residues. In nucleotides, the CDR3 is TGTGCCAGTCGGGGGTTAAGGATCGATCAGCCCCAGCATTTT. Translated, it gives CASRGLRIDQPQHF.

Only a few counts were recorded for this clone. V usage is TRBV2 and J usage is TRBJ1-4, with D perhaps TRBD1 (6 bases). Trimming shortened V by 7 bases and J by 3 bases, and 15 bases separated the two germline ends. Per germline, CDR1 SNHLY and CDR2 FYNNEI. The CDR3 runs 15 residues. The CDR3 is CASTSQGFSNEKLFF. In DNA, the CDR3 is TGTGCCAGCACTTCTCAGGGGTTTTCTAATGAAAAACTGTTTTTT.

This clone was counted between two and nine times. An end of the junction differs from the germline gene, which may be a read error. The chain carries TRBV10-3 and TRBJ2-1, with TRBD2 matching 9 bases. The CDR3 spans 14 residues. From germline, CDR1 is ENHRY and CDR2 SYGVKD. CDR3 in DNA: TGTGCCATCAGTGAGTCCCTGACCGGGACTAGCCACGTCTTC. Protein: CAISESLTGTSHVF.

This clone occurred a few times. This chain joins TRBV7-6 and TRBJ1-5; D remains ambiguous. The CDR3 contains 13 residues. Looked up from germline, CDR1 is SGHVS and CDR2 is FNYEAQ. V was cut by 0 bases and J by 5 bases, with 5 bases left in between. The CDR3 nucleotides are TGTGCCAGCAGCTTAGCCTTTGATCAGCCCCAGCATTTT. This sequence encodes CASSLAFDQPQHF.